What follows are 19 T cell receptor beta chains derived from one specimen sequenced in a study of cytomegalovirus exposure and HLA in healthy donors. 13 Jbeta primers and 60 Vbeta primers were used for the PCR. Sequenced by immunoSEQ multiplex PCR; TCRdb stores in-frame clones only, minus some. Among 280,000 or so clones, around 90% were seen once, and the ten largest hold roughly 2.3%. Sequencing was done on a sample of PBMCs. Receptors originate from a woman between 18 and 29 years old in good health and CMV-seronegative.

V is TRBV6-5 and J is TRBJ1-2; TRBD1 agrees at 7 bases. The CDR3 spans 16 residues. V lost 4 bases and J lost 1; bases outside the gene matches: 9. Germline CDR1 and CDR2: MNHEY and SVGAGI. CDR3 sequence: CASSSRWGQLNYGYTF. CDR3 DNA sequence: TGTGCCAGCAGTTCTCGGTGGGGACAGCTTAACTATGGCTACACCTTC.

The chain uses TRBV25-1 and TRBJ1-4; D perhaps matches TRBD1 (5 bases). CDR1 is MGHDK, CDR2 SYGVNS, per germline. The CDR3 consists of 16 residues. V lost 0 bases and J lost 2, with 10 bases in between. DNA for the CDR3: TGTGCCAGCAGTGAATACGCAGGGTACACTAATGAAAAACTGTTTTTT. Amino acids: CASSEYAGYTNEKLFF.

Here the CDR3 reads CASSLDTLNTEAFF. The CDR3 DNA follows: TGCGCCAGCAGCTTGGACACCTTGAACACTGAAGCTTTCTTT. J is TRBJ1-1 and V is TRBV5-1; D is unresolved. This CDR3 has 14 amino acids. V lost 0 bases to trimming and J lost 0 bases, with 6 bases between them. The germline gives CDR1 SGHRS, CDR2 YFSETQ.

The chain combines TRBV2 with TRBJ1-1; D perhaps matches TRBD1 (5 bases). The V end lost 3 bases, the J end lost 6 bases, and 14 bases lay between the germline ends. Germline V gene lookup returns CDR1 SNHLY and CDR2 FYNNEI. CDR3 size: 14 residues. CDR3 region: CASSEGQGGPEAFF. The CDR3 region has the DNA TGTGCCAGCAGTGAGGGGCAGGGAGGCCCTGAAGCTTTCTTT.

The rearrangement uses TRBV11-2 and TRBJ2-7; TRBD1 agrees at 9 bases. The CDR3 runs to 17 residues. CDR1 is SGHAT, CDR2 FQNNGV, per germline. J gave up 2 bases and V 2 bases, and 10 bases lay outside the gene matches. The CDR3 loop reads CASSLRGTGRQAYEQYF. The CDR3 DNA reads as TGTGCCAGCAGCTTACGTGGGACAGGGAGGCAAGCCTACGAGCAGTACTTC.

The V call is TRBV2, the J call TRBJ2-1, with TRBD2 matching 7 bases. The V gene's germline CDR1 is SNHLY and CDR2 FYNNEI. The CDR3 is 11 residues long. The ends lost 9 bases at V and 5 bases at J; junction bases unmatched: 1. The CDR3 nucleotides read TGTGCCAGGGGACTAAACAATGAGCAGTTCTTC. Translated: CARGLNNEQFF. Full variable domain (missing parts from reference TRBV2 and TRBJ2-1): EPEVTQTPSHQVTQMGQEVILRCVPISNHLYFYWYRQILGQKVEFLVSFYNNEISEKSEIFDDQFSVERPDGSNFTLKIRSTKLEDSAMYFCARGLNNEQFFGPGTRLTVL.

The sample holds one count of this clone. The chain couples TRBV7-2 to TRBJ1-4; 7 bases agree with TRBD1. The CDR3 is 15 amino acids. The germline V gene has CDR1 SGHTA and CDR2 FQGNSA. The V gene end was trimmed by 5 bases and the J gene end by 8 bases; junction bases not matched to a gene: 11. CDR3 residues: CASSPASTGEEKLFF. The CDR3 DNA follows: TGTGCCAGCAGCCCCGCGAGTACAGGGGAAGAAAAACTGTTTTTT.

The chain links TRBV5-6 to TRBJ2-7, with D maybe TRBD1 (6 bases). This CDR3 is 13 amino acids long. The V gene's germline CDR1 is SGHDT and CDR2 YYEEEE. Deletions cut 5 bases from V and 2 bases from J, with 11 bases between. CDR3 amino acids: CASSRTAAYEQYF. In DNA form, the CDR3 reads TGTGCCAGCAGTCGGACAGCGGCCTACGAGCAGTACTTC.

In DNA, the CDR3 is TGTGCCAGCAGCGTAGAGGGAGACACTGAAGCTTTCTTT. This translates into CASSVEGDTEAFF. The chain is built from TRBV9 and TRBJ1-1; D remains ambiguous. CDR1 is SGDLS, CDR2 YYNGEE, per germline. The CDR3 spans 13 residues. V was pared by 0 bases and J by 3 bases, with 6 bases between.

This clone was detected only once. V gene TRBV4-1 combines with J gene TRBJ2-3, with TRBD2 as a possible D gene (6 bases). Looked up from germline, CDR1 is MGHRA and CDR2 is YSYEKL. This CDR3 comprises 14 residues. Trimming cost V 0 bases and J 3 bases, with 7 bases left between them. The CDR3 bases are TGCGCCAGCAGCCAAGATGGGGGGACAGATACGCAGTATTTT. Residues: CASSQDGGTDTQYF.

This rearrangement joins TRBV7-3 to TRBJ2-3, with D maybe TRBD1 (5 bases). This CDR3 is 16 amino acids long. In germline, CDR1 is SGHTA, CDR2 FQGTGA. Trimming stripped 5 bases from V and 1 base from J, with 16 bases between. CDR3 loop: CASSRTVGRGTDTQYF. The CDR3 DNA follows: TGTGCCAGCAGCCGTACAGTGGGCAGGGGCACAGATACGCAGTATTTT.

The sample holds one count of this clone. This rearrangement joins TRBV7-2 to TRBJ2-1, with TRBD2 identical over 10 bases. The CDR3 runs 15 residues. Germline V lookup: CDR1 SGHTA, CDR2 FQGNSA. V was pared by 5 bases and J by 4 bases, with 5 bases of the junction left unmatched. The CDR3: CASSTTSGAYNEQFF. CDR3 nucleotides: TGTGCCAGCAGCACCACTAGCGGGGCTTACAATGAGCAGTTCTTC.

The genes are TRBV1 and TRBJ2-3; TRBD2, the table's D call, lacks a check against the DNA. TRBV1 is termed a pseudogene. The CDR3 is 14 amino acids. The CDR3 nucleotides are TGCACCAGCAGCCCACTCAGGGGACTAAATACGCAGTATTTT. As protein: CTSSPLRGLNTQYF.

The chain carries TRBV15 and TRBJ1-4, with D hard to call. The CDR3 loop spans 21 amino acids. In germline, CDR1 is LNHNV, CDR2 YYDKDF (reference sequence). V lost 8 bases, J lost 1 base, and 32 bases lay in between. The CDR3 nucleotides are TGTGCCACCCACTTCGGGATTGGACCCGAGATTCCGAGGAGAACTAATGAAAAACTGTTTTTT. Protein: CATHFGIGPEIPRRTNEKLFF.

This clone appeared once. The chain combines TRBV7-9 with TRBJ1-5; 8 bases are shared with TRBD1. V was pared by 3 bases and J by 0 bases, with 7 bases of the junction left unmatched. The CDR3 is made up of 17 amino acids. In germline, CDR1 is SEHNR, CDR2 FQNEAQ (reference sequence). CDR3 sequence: CASSFDRGPHSNQPQHF. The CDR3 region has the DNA TGTGCCAGCAGCTTTGACAGGGGACCCCATAGCAATCAGCCCCAGCATTTT.

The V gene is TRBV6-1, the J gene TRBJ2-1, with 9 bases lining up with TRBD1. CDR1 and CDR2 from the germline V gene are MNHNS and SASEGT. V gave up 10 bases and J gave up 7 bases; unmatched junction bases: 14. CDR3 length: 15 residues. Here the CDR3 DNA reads TGTGCCATTCAAGGGGGGACAGGGTTAGAGAATGAGCAGTTCTTC. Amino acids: CAIQGGTGLENEQFF.

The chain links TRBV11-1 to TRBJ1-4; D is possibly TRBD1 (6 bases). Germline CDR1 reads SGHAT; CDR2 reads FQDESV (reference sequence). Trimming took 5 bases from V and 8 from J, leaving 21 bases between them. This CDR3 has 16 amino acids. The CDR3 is CASSPAGGRDYEKLFF. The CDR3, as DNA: TGTGCCAGCAGCCCTGCGGGGGGCCGGGATTACGAAAAACTGTTTTTT.

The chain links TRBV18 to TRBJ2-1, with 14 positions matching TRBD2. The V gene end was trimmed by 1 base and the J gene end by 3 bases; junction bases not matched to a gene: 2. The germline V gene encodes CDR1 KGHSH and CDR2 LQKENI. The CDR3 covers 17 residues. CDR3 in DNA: TGTGCCAGCTCACCACGGACTAGCGGGGGGTTCTACAATGAGCAGTTCTTC. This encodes CASSPRTSGGFYNEQFF.

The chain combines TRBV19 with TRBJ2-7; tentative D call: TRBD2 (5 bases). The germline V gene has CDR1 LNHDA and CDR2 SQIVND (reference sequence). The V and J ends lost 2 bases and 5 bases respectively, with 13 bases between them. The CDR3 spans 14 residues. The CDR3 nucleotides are TGTGCCAGTAGTATATCCCTAGCCGGCGACGAGCAGTACTTC. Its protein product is CASSISLAGDEQYF.